This T cell receptor beta chain was documented in a study of shared T cell receptors in the human thymus. CDR3 length equals 15 residues. The J segment lost 12 bases and the V segment lost 6 bases, leaving 18 bases of the junction unmatched. Germline V gene lookup returns CDR1 MNHEY and CDR2 SMNVEV (reference sequence). Produced via immunoSEQ multiplex PCR; TCRdb's table is partial and in-frame only. The sample carries over 65,000 clones, roughly 96% recorded once. The TCR originated in a human donor. This chain links TRBV27 with TRBJ2-3; TRBD2 aligns across 7 bases. The sample taken for sequencing was thymocytes. In DNA, the CDR3 is TGTGCCAGCAGGGGAGGCGGAGCGGGGTCCCCCACTCAGTATTTT. It yields the protein CASRGGGAGSPTQYF.